This section outlines one T cell receptor (beta chain) sequence together with its context. This record belongs to a study of blood T cell repertoires in COVID-19. Study summary: Researchers got acute and convalescent COVID-19 samples from the United States, Italy and Spain.

CDR3 length: 18 residues. Germline CDR1 is KGHSH and CDR2 is LQKENI. Losses at the gene ends were 3 bases for V and 0 bases for J; bases not matched to a gene: 6. Per the original data handling: Using reference gene primer amplification, nucleated cell counts were estimated. Produced via immunoSEQ multiplex PCR; TCRdb's table is partial and in-frame only. V, J and clone size reflect that table, while D and trimming were determined from the DNA. This table has 250,000 to 350,000 clones, 84% appearing once. Material: peripheral blood. The chain recombines TRBV18 with TRBJ2-6; 9 bases match TRBD2. This TCR was sampled from a person aged 65-85 years with COVID-19, enrolled during active disease. CDR3 sequence (DNA): TGTGCCAGCTCACCGTGGACTAGCGCTAGCTCTGGGGCCAACGTCCTGACTTTC. It yields the protein CASSPWTSASSGANVLTF.